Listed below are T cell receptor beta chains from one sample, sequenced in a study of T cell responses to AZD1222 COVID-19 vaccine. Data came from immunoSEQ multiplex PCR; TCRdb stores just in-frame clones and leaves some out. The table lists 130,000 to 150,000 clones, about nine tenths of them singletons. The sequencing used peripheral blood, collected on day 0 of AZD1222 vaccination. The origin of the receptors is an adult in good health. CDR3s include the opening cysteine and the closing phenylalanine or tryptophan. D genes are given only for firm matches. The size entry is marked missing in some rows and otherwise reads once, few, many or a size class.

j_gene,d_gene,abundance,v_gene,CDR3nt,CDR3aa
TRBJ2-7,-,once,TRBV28,TGTGCCAGCAGTTTATTGGCCCCCGGCGAGCAGTACTTC,CASSLLAPGEQYF
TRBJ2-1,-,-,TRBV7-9,TGTGCCAGCAGCCAGACAGCCTACAATGAGCAGTTCTTC,CASSQTAYNEQFF
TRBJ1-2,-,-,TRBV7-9,TGTGCCAGCAGCTTAAACTATGGCTACACCTTC,CASSLNYGYTF
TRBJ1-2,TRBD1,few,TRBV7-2,TGTGCCAGCAGCTTAAGTCCAGGGACAGGGAAAGTTGGCTACACCTTC,CASSLSPGTGKVGYTF
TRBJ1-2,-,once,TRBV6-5,TGTGCCAGCAGGAATGGACCCTATGGCTACACCTTC,CASRNGPYGYTF
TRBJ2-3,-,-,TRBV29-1,TGCAGCACAAGCGGCTACACAGATACGCAGTATTTT,CSTSGYTDTQYF
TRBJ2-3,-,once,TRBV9,TGTGCCAGCAGCTTCTTCCTTGGGGTCGGGGATACGCAGTATTTT,CASSFFLGVGDTQYF
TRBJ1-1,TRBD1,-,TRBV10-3,TGTGCCATCACTGTGACAGGGGTGGCGAACACTGAAGCTTTCTTT,CAITVTGVANTEAFF
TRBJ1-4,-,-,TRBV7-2,TGTGCCAGCAGCTTACGACAGTTTAATGAAAAACTGTTTTTT,CASSLRQFNEKLFF
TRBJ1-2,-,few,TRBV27,TGTGCCAGCAGTCCCACCAGGGGTACCTACACCTTC,CASSPTRGTYTF
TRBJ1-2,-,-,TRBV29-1,TGCAGCGTTGAAGTGGGCTATGGCTACACCTTC,CSVEVGYGYTF
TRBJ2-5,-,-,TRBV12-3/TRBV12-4,TGTGCCAGCAGTGTCAGCGGCGGAGGGACCCAGTACTTC,CASSVSGGGTQYF
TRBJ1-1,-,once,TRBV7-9,TGTGCCAGCAGCTTAGCGCAAAAGAACACTGAAGCTTTCTTT,CASSLAQKNTEAFF
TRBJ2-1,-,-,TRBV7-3,TGTGCCAGCAGCTTAACTGGTTACAATGAGCAGTTCTTC,CASSLTGYNEQFF